The 9 T cell receptor beta chains listed next were all sequenced from one sample in a study of shared clonotypes between healthy human individuals (dated by TCRdb to the early 2020s). The library was generated by the immunoSEQ multiplex PCR assay. Imported from immuneACCESS, the table was reduced by TCRdb to in-frame sequences with V and J called. These copies leave out some clones; in studies compared against another copy, an unresolved V gene accounts for under half, and the cause of the remainder is not known. The sample includes around 510,000 clones, with about 96% observed a single time. The ten biggest clones cover around 0.067% of the sample. The sequenced sample consisted of naive CD4+ T cells sorted from blood. The sample's cell subset or site label is to be understood as: CD45RA+ positively selected. All receptors derive from a woman aged 30 to 39 in good health.

The count of this clone is one. The gene calls are TRBV15 and TRBJ2-1, with TRBD2 matching over 10 bases. CDR1 is LNHNV, CDR2 YYDKDF, per germline (reference sequence). V dropped 4 bases and J dropped 7; count of bases not matched to a gene: 13. The CDR3 is 17 residues long. CDR3: CATSTSGPSGRRNEQFF. The CDR3 nucleotides read TGTGCCACCAGCACCTCCGGGCCTAGCGGGAGAAGGAATGAGCAGTTCTTC. The whole variable domain, filled in from reference TRBV15 and TRBJ2-1, reads DAMVIQNPRYQVTQFGKPVTLSCSQTLNHNVMYWYQQKSSQAPKLLFHYYDKDFNNEADTPDNFQSRRPNTSFCFLDIRSPGLGDTAMYLCATSTSGPSGRRNEQFFGPGTRLTVL.

The CDR3 is CASSLQGQGAQLNYNEQFF. CDR3 nucleotides: TGTGCCAGCAGTTTACAGGGACAGGGGGCGCAGCTTAACTACAATGAGCAGTTCTTC. The chain is built from TRBV27 and TRBJ2-1, with 12 positions matching TRBD1. Germline CDR1 reads MNHEY; CDR2 reads SMNVEV (reference sequence). V dropped 2 bases and J dropped 3; count of bases not matched to a gene: 11. This CDR3 comprises 19 residues.

This clone is a singleton in its sample. The gene calls are TRBV6-5 and TRBJ2-3; D unclear. The CDR3 consists of 16 residues. Germline CDR1 is MNHEY and CDR2 is SVGAGI. V was shortened by 0 bases and J by 0 bases, with 10 bases between the two germline ends. The CDR3: CASSYSIALSTDTQYF. In DNA, the CDR3 is TGTGCCAGCAGTTACTCGATAGCACTTAGCACAGATACGCAGTATTTT.

This chain links TRBV6-6 with TRBJ2-2, with D maybe TRBD1 (5 bases). V gave up 5 bases and J gave up 4 bases, with 14 bases separating them. This CDR3 comprises 15 residues. CDR1 MNHNY and CDR2 SVGAGI come from the germline V gene (reference sequence). As DNA, the CDR3 is TGTGCCAGCAGTCCCTCTCTGACAGTCACCGGGGAGCTGTTTTTT. It encodes CASSPSLTVTGELFF.

The chain recombines TRBV7-8 with TRBJ2-1; 8 positions agree with TRBD2. The CDR3 consists of 15 residues. Per germline, CDR1 SGHVS and CDR2 FQNEAQ. V shed 6 bases and J 9 bases; nucleotides not matched to a gene: 13. In DNA, the CDR3 is TGTGCCAGCAGGGGTTCCAGCGGGAGATTAAGTGAGCAGTTCTTC. Encoded protein: CASRGSSGRLSEQFF. Variable domain in full (rest from reference TRBV7-8 and TRBJ2-1): GAGVSQSPRYKVAKRGQDVALRCDPISGHVSLFWYQQALGQGPEFLTYFQNEAQLDKSGLPSDRFFAERPEGSVSTLKIQRTQQEDSAVYLCASRGSSGRLSEQFFGPGTRLTVL.

The chain combines TRBV5-1 with TRBJ2-2; a weak D match, TRBD1 (6 bases). Trimming took off 1 base at V and 3 bases at J, with 7 bases between the two ends. Germline CDR1 is SGHRS and CDR2 is YFSETQ. There are 14 residues in the CDR3. CDR3 residues: CASSLSGDTGELFF. CDR3 DNA: TGCGCCAGCAGCTTGTCAGGGGACACCGGGGAGCTGTTTTTT.

V and J are TRBV19 and TRBJ1-1; no clear D. This CDR3 contains 14 residues. CDR1 and CDR2 (germline): LNHDA, SQIVND (reference sequence). Trimming pared 5 bases from V and 1 base from J, leaving 11 bases between. The CDR3 here is CASSLAPQNTEAFF. In DNA, the CDR3 is TGTGCCAGTAGTCTGGCCCCTCAGAACACTGAAGCTTTCTTT. The variable domain in full, with the rest retrieved from reference TRBV19 and TRBJ1-1, is DGGITQSPKYLFRKEGQNVTLSCEQNLNHDAMYWYRQDPGQGLRLIYYSQIVNDFQKGDIAEGYSVSREKKESFPLTVTSAQKNPTAFYLCASSLAPQNTEAFFGQGTRLTVV.

This clone was recorded once. The CDR3 loop reads CASSEYFYEQYF. CDR3 DNA sequence: TGTGCCAGCAGTGAGTATTTCTACGAGCAGTACTTC. V gene TRBV6-1 combines with J gene TRBJ2-7, with no clear D. The CDR3 is 12 amino acids. Trimming took off 3 bases at V and 3 bases at J, with 6 bases between the two ends. Germline-derived CDR1 and CDR2 are MNHNS and SASEGT.

V usage is TRBV7-9 and J usage is TRBJ1-3, with D unclear. Trimming removed 5 bases from V and 2 bases from J, with 13 bases in between. The CDR3 covers 15 residues. The germline CDR1 and CDR2 sequences are SEHNR and FQNEAQ (reference sequence). The CDR3 sequence is CASSPDGGTGNTIYF. The CDR3 DNA is TGTGCCAGCAGCCCGGACGGTGGGACTGGAAACACCATATATTTT.